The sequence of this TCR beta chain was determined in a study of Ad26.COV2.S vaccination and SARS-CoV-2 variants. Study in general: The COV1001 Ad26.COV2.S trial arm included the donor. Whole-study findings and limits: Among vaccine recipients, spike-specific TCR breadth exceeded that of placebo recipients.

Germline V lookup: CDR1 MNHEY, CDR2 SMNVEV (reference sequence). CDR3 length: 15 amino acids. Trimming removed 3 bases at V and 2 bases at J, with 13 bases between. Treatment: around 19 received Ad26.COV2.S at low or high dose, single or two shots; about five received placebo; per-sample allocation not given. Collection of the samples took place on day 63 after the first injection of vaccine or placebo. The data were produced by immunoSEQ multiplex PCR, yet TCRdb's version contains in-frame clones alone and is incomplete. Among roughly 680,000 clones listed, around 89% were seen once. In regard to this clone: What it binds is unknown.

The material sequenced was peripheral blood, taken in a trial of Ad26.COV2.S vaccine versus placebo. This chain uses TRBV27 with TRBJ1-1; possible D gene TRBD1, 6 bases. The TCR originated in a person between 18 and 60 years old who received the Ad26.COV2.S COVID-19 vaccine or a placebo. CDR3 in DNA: TGTGCCAGCAGTTTTGGGGGGGCCTTTAACACTGAAGCTTTCTTT. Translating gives CASSFGGAFNTEAFF.